This T cell receptor (beta chain) was identified during a study of T cells in Graves' hyperthyroidism and ophthalmopathy. J lost 7 bases, V lost 4 bases, and 9 bases had no gene match. The CDR3 contains 15 residues. Germline CDR1 reads SGHRS; CDR2 reads YFSETQ. Amplified TCR beta CDR3 regions derived from RNA transcripts. HTBI primers drove first-round RT-PCR of the TCR CDR3. From the multiplex PCR reads, TCRdb called clonotypes with MiXCR, one entry per CDR3 protein. The table records around 520,000 distinct CDR3 sequences, 12% to 15% of them present only once. This clonotype was detected many times. V gene TRBV5-1 combines with J gene TRBJ2-7; 12 positions match TRBD2. Specimen: blood. The TCR sequence derives from a woman in her forties with Graves' hyperthyroidism. The CDR3 coding sequence is TGCGCCAGCAGCCCAGGACTAGCGGGGACGGGGGAGCAGTACTTC. This translates into CASSPGLAGTGEQYF. The variable domain in full, completed from reference TRBV5-1 and TRBJ2-7, reads KAGVTQTPRYLIKTRGQQVTLSCSPISGHRSVSWYQQTPGQGLQFLFEYFSETQRNKGNFPGRFSGRQFSNSRSEMNVSTLELGDSALYLCASSPGLAGTGEQYFGPGTRLTVT.